This T cell receptor beta chain was documented in a study of T cells in Graves' hyperthyroidism and ophthalmopathy. Extraction of PBMCs used 7.5 to 10 ml of fresh peripheral blood. V dropped 2 bases and J dropped 1 base, with 17 bases sitting between them. The CDR3 is 18 amino acids. In germline, CDR1 is LGHNT, CDR2 FRNRAP. With respect to this clonotype: Its antigen remains unidentified.

Study-level results: Blood also held most thyroid clonotypes expanded beyond 0.001.

TCR beta CDR3 region amplification was performed from RNA transcripts. The TCR CDR3 first-round RT-PCR relied on the HTBI primer set. TCRdb processed the multiplex PCR reads anew with MiXCR; each CDR3 protein has one entry. The sample lists 700,000 or so distinct CDR3 sequences; over 15% were seen once. Sequencing input: blood. The chain combines TRBV12-5 with TRBJ2-2; unclear D gene. The source is a man aged 18 to 30 with Graves' hyperthyroidism. DNA for the CDR3: TGTGCTAGTGGTTTGCTTCTGACGGGCCAAGAGAACACCGGGGAGCTGTTTTTT. Encoded protein: CASGLLLTGQENTGELFF.